This is a list of T cell receptor beta chains from one sample in a study of blood T cell repertoires in COVID-19. The data were produced by immunoSEQ multiplex PCR, yet TCRdb's version contains in-frame clones alone and is incomplete. The sample consists of 55,000 to 70,000 clones, around 83% of them appearing once. Sequenced sample: peripheral blood. These receptors were collected from a woman at least 80 years old with acute or convalescent COVID-19. CDR3s include the opening cysteine and the closing phenylalanine or tryptophan. D genes are given only for firm matches. Not every row has a clone size; where given, it reads once, few, many or a size class.

clone_size: few
d_call: NA
v_call: TRBV5-1
j_call: TRBJ1-5
cdr3_nt: TGCGCCAGCAGCTTGATTCCAGGGGCAGATCAGCCCCAGCATTTT
cdr3_aa: CASSLIPGADQPQHF

clone_size: NA
d_call: NA
v_call: TRBV7-9
j_call: TRBJ1-1
cdr3_nt: TGTGCCAGCAGCTCACACTTTAACAGGGAGGGGGATGGTACTGAAGCTTTCTTT
cdr3_aa: CASSSHFNREGDGTEAFF

clone_size: NA
d_call: TRBD1
v_call: TRBV18
j_call: TRBJ1-3
cdr3_nt: TGTGCCAGCTCACTTTACCCACAGGGGGACTCTGGAAACACCATATATTTT
cdr3_aa: CASSLYPQGDSGNTIYF

clone_size: NA
d_call: NA
v_call: TRBV7-6
j_call: TRBJ2-1
cdr3_nt: TGTGCCAGCAGCCCACAGAGCTCCTACAATGAGCAGTTCTTC
cdr3_aa: CASSPQSSYNEQFF

clone_size: NA
d_call: NA
v_call: TRBV14
j_call: TRBJ1-1
cdr3_nt: TGTGCCAGCAGCTATATGCGGGTCTCTGAAGCTTTCTTT
cdr3_aa: CASSYMRVSEAFF

clone_size: NA
d_call: NA
v_call: TRBV20-1
j_call: TRBJ1-4
cdr3_nt: TGCAGTGCTAGTTATGCAGGCCATGCAACTAATGAAAAACTGTTTTTT
cdr3_aa: CSASYAGHATNEKLFF

clone_size: NA
d_call: NA
v_call: TRBV3-1/TRBV3-2
j_call: TRBJ2-2
cdr3_nt: TGTGCCAGCAGCCAATTCAGAGACTCGAACACCGGGGAGCTGTTTTTT
cdr3_aa: CASSQFRDSNTGELFF

clone_size: NA
d_call: TRBD1
v_call: TRBV9
j_call: TRBJ1-1
cdr3_nt: TGTGCCAGCAGCCCCCGGACAGGGGCAGGCAACACTGAAGCTTTCTTT
cdr3_aa: CASSPRTGAGNTEAFF

clone_size: few
d_call: TRBD1
v_call: TRBV7-9
j_call: TRBJ1-4
cdr3_nt: TGTGCCAGCAGCTTATCCGGGACAGGGTGGGAAAAACTGTTTTTT
cdr3_aa: CASSLSGTGWEKLFF

clone_size: NA
d_call: TRBD2
v_call: TRBV6-1
j_call: TRBJ2-1
cdr3_nt: TGTGCCAGCAGTGAAGGGACTAGCGGGGGCCGGGAGCAGTTCTTC
cdr3_aa: CASSEGTSGGREQFF

clone_size: NA
d_call: NA
v_call: TRBV19
j_call: TRBJ1-1
cdr3_nt: TGTGCCAGTATTAAGGGTCGACAGCCAAGAAACACTGAAGCTTTCTTT
cdr3_aa: CASIKGRQPRNTEAFF

clone_size: NA
d_call: TRBD1
v_call: TRBV19
j_call: TRBJ1-2
cdr3_nt: TGTGCCAGTAGTATAGGGGGACAGCGAAGTCTCTATGGCTACACCTTC
cdr3_aa: CASSIGGQRSLYGYTF

clone_size: NA
d_call: NA
v_call: TRBV4-2
j_call: TRBJ2-6
cdr3_nt: TGTGCCAGCAGCCAAGAAATCCGGGGCTCTGGGGCCAACGTCCTGACTTTC
cdr3_aa: CASSQEIRGSGANVLTF

clone_size: NA
d_call: TRBD1
v_call: TRBV2
j_call: TRBJ2-2
cdr3_nt: TGTGCCACCCGGGACAGGGTAGGCACCGGGGAGCTGTTTTTT
cdr3_aa: CATRDRVGTGELFF

clone_size: NA
d_call: NA
v_call: TRBV5-1
j_call: TRBJ1-1
cdr3_nt: TGCGCCAGCAACGTCCAACCCCGGGGTACCACTGAAGCTTTCTTT
cdr3_aa: CASNVQPRGTTEAFF

clone_size: NA
d_call: NA
v_call: TRBV5-1
j_call: TRBJ2-1
cdr3_nt: TGCGCCAGCAGACAGGGATCGACGAACAATGAGCAGTTCTTC
cdr3_aa: CASRQGSTNNEQFF

clone_size: NA
d_call: NA
v_call: TRBV5-1
j_call: TRBJ1-1
cdr3_nt: TGCGCCAGCAGCATCCGCGCCGACACCGGCACTGAAGCTTTCTTT
cdr3_aa: CASSIRADTGTEAFF

clone_size: once
d_call: TRBD1
v_call: TRBV4-2
j_call: TRBJ2-3
cdr3_nt: TGTGCCAGCAGCCGGAACAGGGGGACAGATACGCAGTATTTT
cdr3_aa: CASSRNRGTDTQYF

clone_size: once
d_call: NA
v_call: TRBV7-6
j_call: TRBJ1-6
cdr3_nt: TGTGCCAGCAGCTTAGATAGACTGGATAATTCACCCCTCCACTTT
cdr3_aa: CASSLDRLDNSPLHF

clone_size: once
d_call: TRBD1
v_call: TRBV18
j_call: TRBJ1-1
cdr3_nt: TGTGCCAGCTCACCTTCGGGACAGCCTGAAGCTTTCTTT
cdr3_aa: CASSPSGQPEAFF

clone_size: once
d_call: TRBD2
v_call: TRBV6-1
j_call: TRBJ2-5
cdr3_nt: TGTGCCAGCAGTGAAGCTGGAGGGAGGGAAGAGACCCAGTACTTC
cdr3_aa: CASSEAGGREETQYF

clone_size: NA
d_call: TRBD2
v_call: TRBV3-1/TRBV3-2
j_call: TRBJ2-5
cdr3_nt: TGTGCCAGCAGCCTATGGACTAGCGGGGGGGAGGAGACCCAGTACTTC
cdr3_aa: CASSLWTSGGEETQYF

clone_size: NA
d_call: TRBD1
v_call: TRBV10-3
j_call: TRBJ1-1
cdr3_nt: TGTGCCATCAGTGAGCCGGGACAGGTGAACACTGAAGCTTTCTTT
cdr3_aa: CAISEPGQVNTEAFF